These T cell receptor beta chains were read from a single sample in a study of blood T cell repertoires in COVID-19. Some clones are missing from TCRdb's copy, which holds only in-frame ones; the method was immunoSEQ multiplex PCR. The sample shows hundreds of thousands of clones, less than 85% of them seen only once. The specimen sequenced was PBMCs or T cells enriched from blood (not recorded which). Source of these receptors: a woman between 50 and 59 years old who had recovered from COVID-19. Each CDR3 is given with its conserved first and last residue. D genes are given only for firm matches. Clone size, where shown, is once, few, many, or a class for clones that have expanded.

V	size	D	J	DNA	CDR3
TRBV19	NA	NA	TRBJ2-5	TGTGCCAGTAGTCGGAGGGGGGGCGTCCAAGAGACCCAGTACTTC	CASSRRGGVQETQYF
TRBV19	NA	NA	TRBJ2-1	TGTGCCAGTAGTCGGCTAGAACTAGCCTACAATGAGCAGTTCTTC	CASSRLELAYNEQFF
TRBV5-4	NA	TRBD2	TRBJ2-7	TGTGCCAGCAGCTCCGGGGGGTCCTCCTACGAGCAGTACTTC	CASSSGGSSYEQYF
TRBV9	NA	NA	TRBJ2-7	TGTGCCAGCAGCGTTGGGCAGGACTACGAGCAGTACTTC	CASSVGQDYEQYF
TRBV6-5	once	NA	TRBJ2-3	TGTGCCAGCAGTTACGGGACTCCGAGCACAGATACGCAGTATTTT	CASSYGTPSTDTQYF
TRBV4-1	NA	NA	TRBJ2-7	TGCGCCAGCAGCCAAGGAGTCGGGACGGGGGGCGCTTCCTACGAGCAGTACTTC	CASSQGVGTGGASYEQYF
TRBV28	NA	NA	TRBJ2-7	TGTGCCAGCAGTTCCTCCAGGGGAACGAGTCTTACGCTTTTCGCCGGCTACGAGCAGTACTTC	CASSSSRGTSLTLFAGYEQYF
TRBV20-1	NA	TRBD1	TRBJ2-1	TGCAGTGCTAGTCCGGGACAGTTCAAGCGTGAGCAGTTCTTC	CSASPGQFKREQFF
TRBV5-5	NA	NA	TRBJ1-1	TGTGCCAGCAGCTCCACCGGGACAAAGGGGACTGAAGCTTTCTTT	CASSSTGTKGTEAFF
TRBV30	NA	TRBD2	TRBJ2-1	TGTGCCTGGAGTTCTACTAGCGGAGCCTACAATGAGCAGTTCTTC	CAWSSTSGAYNEQFF
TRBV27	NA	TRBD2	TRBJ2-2	TGTGCCAGCAGTTTGTATAGCGGGAGGGCCCGCACCGGGGAGCTGTTTTTT	CASSLYSGRARTGELFF
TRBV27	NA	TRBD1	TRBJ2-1	TGTGCCAGCAGTTCGGTTCCCAGGGGGATATTTAGTTGGTCCTACAATGAGCAGTTCTTC	CASSSVPRGIFSWSYNEQFF
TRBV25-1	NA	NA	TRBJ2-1	TGTGCCAGCAGTGAATATCAGGGGAGCTCCTACAATGAGCAGTTCTTC	CASSEYQGSSYNEQFF
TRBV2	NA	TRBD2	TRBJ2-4	TGTGCCAGCAGCGAGCGGGAGGGGAAAAACATTCAGTACTTC	CASSEREGKNIQYF
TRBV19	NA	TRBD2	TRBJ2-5	TGTGCCAGTAGTATATTTTTAGGTTGGACTAGCGGCTACCAAGAGACCCAGTACTTC	CASSIFLGWTSGYQETQYF
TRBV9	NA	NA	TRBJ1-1	TGTGCCAGCAGCGCCCACAGCGGGGGCACTGAAGCTTTCTTT	CASSAHSGGTEAFF
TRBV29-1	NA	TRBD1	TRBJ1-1	TGCAGCGCGGGACAGGGGAACACTGAAGCTTTCTTT	CSAGQGNTEAFF
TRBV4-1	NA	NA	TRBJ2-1	TGCGCCAGCAGCCACCCCCCCTCGGGTCAGATCAATGAGCAGTTCTTC	CASSHPPSGQINEQFF
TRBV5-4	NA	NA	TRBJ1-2	TGTGCCAGCAGTCCCCAGGGCGTTTATGGCTACACCTTC	CASSPQGVYGYTF
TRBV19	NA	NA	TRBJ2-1	TGTGCCAGTCGCACCTCAGGGGTGGCCTACAATGAGCAGTTCTTC	CASRTSGVAYNEQFF
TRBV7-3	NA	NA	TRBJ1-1	TGTGCCAGCAGCTCAGGGCAGAACACTGAAGCTTTCTTT	CASSSGQNTEAFF
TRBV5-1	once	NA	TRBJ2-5	TGCGCCAGCAGCCTGGAGGGCAGGGCCGAGACCCAGTACTTC	CASSLEGRAETQYF
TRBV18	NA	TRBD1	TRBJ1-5	TGTGCCAGCTCACCACAGGGACAGGGGGCGAGCAATCAGCCCCAGCATTTT	CASSPQGQGASNQPQHF
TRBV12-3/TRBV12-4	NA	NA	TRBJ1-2	TGTGCCAGCAGTTTAGGGAGTAACTATGGCTACACCTTC	CASSLGSNYGYTF
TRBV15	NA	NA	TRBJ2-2	TGTGCCACCAGACCCAGGTTCGACACCGGGGAGCTGTTTTTT	CATRPRFDTGELFF
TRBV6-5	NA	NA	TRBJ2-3	TGTGCCAGCAGTTACAATACAGGGATCACAGATACGCAGTATTTT	CASSYNTGITDTQYF
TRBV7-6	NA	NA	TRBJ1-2	TGTGCCAGCAGCCCTATCGAGGCCCGGTCCTCCTATGGCTACACCTTC	CASSPIEARSSYGYTF
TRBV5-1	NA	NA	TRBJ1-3	TGCGCCAGCAGCCCGAGGTTCTCTGGAAACACCATATATTTT	CASSPRFSGNTIYF
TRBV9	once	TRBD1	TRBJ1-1	TGTGCCAGCAGCGTCTTCACAGGGGATGGGATGAACACTGAAGCTTTCTTT	CASSVFTGDGMNTEAFF